This is a list of T cell receptor beta chains from one sample in a study of blood T cells in healthy people across ages. TCRdb re-analysed the 5' RACE reads in MiXCR, keeping a single row per CDR3 protein. The table has about 1.8 million distinct CDR3 sequences, roughly 50% seen once; the top ten hold less than 2.5%. The specimen sequenced was blood. The source of these receptors is a woman aged 35 to 49 in good health. Both conserved end residues are part of each CDR3. D genes are given only for firm matches. Only part of the rows carry a size: once, few, many, or a class if the clone is expanded.

clone size | J gene | V gene | D gene | CDR3 protein | CDR3 DNA
- | TRBJ2-7 | TRBV27 | TRBD1 | CASSRTGLEQYF | TGTGCCAGCAGCCGGACAGGACTGGAGCAGTACTTC
few | TRBJ1-2 | TRBV15 | - | CATSRNREVYGYTF | TGTGCCACCAGCCGGAACAGGGAGGTCTATGGCTACACCTTC
few | TRBJ2-1 | TRBV5-1 | - | CASSFSASRGSYNEQFF | TGCGCCAGCAGCTTTTCGGCCAGCCGGGGCTCCTACAATGAGCAGTTCTTC
- | TRBJ2-3 | TRBV5-1 | TRBD2 | CASSLRNSGITDTQYF | TGCGCCAGCAGCTTGCGAAATAGCGGGATTACAGATACGCAGTATTTT
- | TRBJ2-7 | TRBV6-2/TRBV6-3 | - | CASSSGEVIPDEQYF | TGTGCCAGCAGTTCAGGGGAAGTTATTCCTGACGAGCAGTACTTC
few | TRBJ2-5 | TRBV20-1 | - | CSATQGGPQETQYF | TGCAGTGCCACCCAAGGGGGGCCCCAAGAGACCCAGTACTTC
- | TRBJ1-6 | TRBV11-2 | - | CASSLVGGVVSPLHF | TGTGCCAGCAGCTTAGTGGGCGGGGTAGTGTCACCCCTCCACTTT
many | TRBJ2-7 | TRBV7-2 | TRBD2 | CASSPSGGIDEQYF | TGTGCCAGCAGCCCCAGCGGGGGAATCGACGAGCAGTACTTC
- | TRBJ1-2 | TRBV7-9 | - | CASSLARSSGSNYGYTF | TGTGCCAGCAGCTTAGCCCGGTCCAGCGGCAGCAACTATGGCTACACCTTC
- | TRBJ1-1 | TRBV12-3/TRBV12-4 | - | CASKDPRTEAFF | TGTGCCAGCAAGGACCCGAGGACTGAAGCTTTCTTT
few | TRBJ2-5 | TRBV5-1 | TRBD2 | CASSIVAGGQETQYF | TGCGCCAGCAGCATAGTAGCGGGGGGGCAAGAGACCCAGTACTTC
few | TRBJ2-1 | TRBV25-1 | - | CASSELTGAKNEQFF | TGTGCCAGCAGTGAATTAACGGGGGCGAAAAATGAGCAGTTCTTC
- | TRBJ1-2 | TRBV4-1 | - | CASSQVDTANYGYTF | TGCGCCAGCAGCCAAGTAGACACAGCGAACTATGGCTACACCTTC